The T cell receptor (beta chain) described here comes from a study of cytomegalovirus exposure and HLA in healthy donors. Study as a whole: The 90 to 150 validation repertoires, a later analysis reported, used the same platform as the approximately 700 first-cohort repertoires.

As for this clone: The antigen remains undetermined.

General study results and limits: The classifier reportedly diagnosed cytomegalovirus status with high specificity and sensitivity. A few chains tied to CMV proved CMV antigen-specific in vitro. One later analysis, an examination of the 100 to 150 validation repertoires, found that first-cohort TCR clusters tended to co-occur in them.

Germline V gene data show CDR1 as LNHDA and CDR2 as SQIVND (reference sequence). The CDR3 has 18 residues. The ends lost 2 bases at V and 2 bases at J; junction bases unmatched: 11. The repertoire was sequenced with immunoSEQ multiplex PCR; TCRdb's copy has only in-frame clones and lacks some. Among 100,000 to 150,000 clones listed, just under 95% were seen once. The sequence was obtained from a woman between 18 and 30 years old in good health and CMV-seronegative. The material sequenced was PBMCs. The V and J genes are TRBV19 and TRBJ1-5; 8 positions agree with TRBD1. The CDR3 region has the DNA TGTGCCAGTAGTATAAGACAGGGGAAGTATCAGGGCAATCAGCCCCAGCATTTT. Protein sequence: CASSIRQGKYQGNQPQHF. Full variable domain (missing parts from reference TRBV19 and TRBJ1-5): DGGITQSPKYLFRKEGQNVTLSCEQNLNHDAMYWYRQDPGQGLRLIYYSQIVNDFQKGDIAEGYSVSREKKESFPLTVTSAQKNPTAFYLCASSIRQGKYQGNQPQHFGDGTRLSIL.